A selection of T cell receptor beta chains follows, all from one sample in a study of radiotherapy plus CTLA-4 blockade in lung cancer. TCRdb's copy holds only in-frame clones and misses some; the assay was immunoSEQ multiplex PCR. The sample holds approximately 80,000 clones, roughly 74% seen once. The source was peripheral blood, collected from a patient treated with radiotherapy plus ipilimumab. These TCRs come from a human donor with non-small cell lung cancer whose response to radiotherapy plus ipilimumab could not be evaluated. The CDR3 runs from the conserved cysteine through the conserved F or W. A D gene is named only where the DNA matches it firmly. Size is omitted from some rows. Given values are once, few, many or a class for expanded clones.

TRBV5-8	TRBD1	TRBJ1-4	NA	CASSPDRGGNEKLFF	TGTGCCAGCAGCCCAGACAGGGGCGGGAATGAAAAACTGTTTTTT
TRBV10-3	TRBD1	TRBJ1-6	NA	CAISESIVLRGLSYNSPLHF	TGTGCCATCAGTGAGTCGATAGTTCTCAGGGGGTTGTCCTATAATTCACCCCTCCACTTT
TRBV2	NA	TRBJ1-6	NA	CASSDQGSPLHF	TGTGCCAGCAGTGATCAGGGGTCACCCCTCCACTTT
TRBV30	NA	TRBJ1-5	NA	CAWGQYPQPQHF	TGTGCCTGGGGACAGTATCCCCAGCCCCAGCATTTT
TRBV9	NA	TRBJ2-1	NA	CASNPGNKAYNEQFF	TGTGCCAGCAACCCGGGAAACAAGGCCTACAATGAGCAGTTCTTC
TRBV28	TRBD1	TRBJ1-5	once	CASSHDRGVGQPQHF	TGTGCCAGCAGTCATGACAGGGGGGTGGGTCAGCCCCAGCATTTT
TRBV2	TRBD2	TRBJ2-3	NA	CASSINVRLAADYTQYF	TGTGCCAGCAGCATCAATGTGCGACTAGCGGCGGATTATACGCAGTATTTT
TRBV7-8	NA	TRBJ1-2	NA	CASSLRAGDYGYTF	TGTGCCAGCAGCTTAAGGGCAGGGGACTATGGCTACACCTTC
TRBV30	NA	TRBJ2-1	NA	CAWVPGIAESYNEQFF	TGTGCCTGGGTTCCCGGAATAGCGGAATCCTACAATGAGCAGTTCTTC
TRBV9	NA	TRBJ1-1	NA	CASSVGVGLGNTEAFF	TGTGCCAGCAGCGTAGGCGTGGGGCTCGGGAACACTGAAGCTTTCTTT
TRBV4-1	TRBD1	TRBJ1-6	NA	CASSQPGTASYPPLHF	TGCGCCAGCAGCCAACCAGGGACAGCCTCATACCCACCCCTCCACTTT
TRBV5-4	TRBD1	TRBJ1-4	once	CASSFRQGVNEKLFF	TGTGCCAGCAGCTTCCGACAGGGCGTAAATGAAAAACTGTTTTTT
TRBV18	NA	TRBJ2-1	NA	CASSPRTPEREIINEQFF	TGTGCCAGCTCACCACGGACCCCTGAACGGGAGATTATCAATGAGCAGTTCTTC
TRBV7-2	TRBD2	TRBJ2-1	NA	CASGLGGRASREQFF	TGTGCCAGCGGCTTAGGCGGGAGGGCATCTCGTGAGCAGTTCTTC
TRBV4-3	TRBD2	TRBJ2-1	NA	CASSRTSGGNEQFF	TGCGCCAGCAGCCGGACTAGCGGGGGGAATGAGCAGTTCTTC
TRBV4-1	TRBD2	TRBJ2-7	NA	CASSHGLAGVYEQYF	TGCGCCAGCAGCCATGGACTAGCGGGAGTCTACGAGCAGTACTTC
TRBV15	NA	TRBJ2-2	NA	CATSRGLNTGELFF	TGTGCCACCAGCCGGGGTCTGAACACCGGGGAGCTGTTTTTT
TRBV5-1	NA	TRBJ1-5	once	CASSLGGQSSNQPQHF	TGCGCCAGCAGCTTGGGTGGACAGTCTAGCAATCAGCCCCAGCATTTT
TRBV10-3	TRBD2	TRBJ2-1	once	CAISGRAGGPGYEQFF	TGTGCCATCAGTGGAAGAGCGGGGGGGCCGGGGTATGAGCAGTTCTTC
TRBV10-3	TRBD1	TRBJ1-3	few	CAISGGQGTGNTIYF	TGTGCCATCAGCGGGGGACAGGGGACTGGAAACACCATATATTTT
TRBV6-6	TRBD1	TRBJ1-1	few	CASSLDRSNTEAFF	TGTGCCAGCAGCTTGGACAGGTCGAACACTGAAGCTTTCTTT
TRBV28	TRBD1	TRBJ1-6	NA	CASRSSEGAYSPLHF	TGTGCCAGCAGATCCTCGGAGGGGGCTTATTCACCCCTCCACTTT
TRBV9	NA	TRBJ1-6	NA	CASSPKTAVGSPLHF	TGTGCCAGCAGCCCGAAGACAGCCGTAGGTTCACCCCTCCACTTT
TRBV28	NA	TRBJ1-3	NA	CASSRLYTVSGNTIYF	TGTGCCAGCAGTCGCCTATACACAGTCTCTGGAAACACCATATATTTT
TRBV23-1	NA	TRBJ2-7	NA	CASSQCGNRADEQYF	TGCGCCAGCAGTCAATGTGGGAACAGGGCCGACGAGCAGTACTTC
TRBV18	NA	TRBJ1-1	NA	CASSPNYEGEAFF	TGTGCCAGCTCACCAAATTACGAGGGTGAAGCTTTCTTT
TRBV7-6	NA	TRBJ1-4	NA	CASSLDRLREKLFF	TGTGCCAGCAGCCTTGACAGACTGAGGGAAAAACTGTTTTTT
TRBV9	NA	TRBJ2-6	NA	CASSVAGGGSGANVLTF	TGTGCCAGCAGCGTTGCAGGGGGAGGCTCTGGGGCCAACGTCCTGACTTTC
TRBV6-1	TRBD2	TRBJ2-5	NA	CASSEPAGGRETQYF	TGTGCCAGCAGTGAACCAGCGGGAGGGCGAGAGACCCAGTACTTC
TRBV18	TRBD1	TRBJ2-7	NA	CASSRNPGTASYEQYF	TGTGCCAGCTCACGGAATCCCGGGACAGCCTCCTACGAGCAGTACTTC
TRBV5-4	NA	TRBJ2-1	NA	CASSFKRFSYNEQFF	TGTGCCAGCAGCTTTAAGCGCTTCTCCTACAATGAGCAGTTCTTC
TRBV30	TRBD1	TRBJ2-7	NA	CAWGLTGAGEQYF	TGTGCCTGGGGCCTGACAGGGGCCGGCGAGCAGTACTTC
TRBV4-2	NA	TRBJ1-5	NA	CASSSDRTGNQPQHF	TGTGCCAGCAGCTCTGATCGGACAGGCAATCAGCCCCAGCATTTT
TRBV30	NA	TRBJ2-3	NA	CAWSPLRAGLTDTQYF	TGTGCCTGGAGTCCCCTCCGGGCGGGTCTGACAGATACGCAGTATTTT
TRBV11-1	NA	TRBJ2-7	once	CASSFTRREPNEQYF	TGTGCCAGCAGCTTTACGCGAAGGGAGCCTAACGAGCAGTACTTC
TRBV28	NA	TRBJ2-5	NA	CASRTGLWETQYF	TGTGCCAGCAGAACAGGGTTATGGGAGACCCAGTACTTC
TRBV9	TRBD2	TRBJ2-5	NA	CASSVTASGGAWETQYF	TGTGCCAGCAGCGTAACGGCTAGCGGGGGGGCCTGGGAGACCCAGTACTTC
TRBV6-1	NA	TRBJ1-2	NA	CASSEEATLNYGYTF	TGTGCCAGCAGTGAAGAGGCGACTCTCAACTATGGCTACACCTTC
TRBV29-1	NA	TRBJ2-7	NA	CSVETGLPYEQYF	TGCAGCGTTGAGACGGGATTACCCTACGAGCAGTACTTC
TRBV28	NA	TRBJ2-5	few	CASSYTFKPQETQYF	TGTGCCAGCAGTTATACTTTTAAACCGCAAGAGACCCAGTACTTC
TRBV27	TRBD2	TRBJ2-1	few	CASSPTSEPYNEQFF	TGTGCCAGCAGTCCTACTAGCGAACCTTACAATGAGCAGTTCTTC
TRBV2	NA	TRBJ2-7	NA	CASTPEGGYSYEQYF	TGTGCCAGCACCCCCGAGGGCGGGTACTCCTACGAGCAGTACTTC
TRBV6-5	TRBD1	TRBJ2-7	NA	CASSPGTGRTNEQYF	TGTGCCAGCAGCCCAGGGACAGGGAGGACCAACGAGCAGTACTTC